These T cell receptor beta chains were read from a single sample in a study of control samples from healthy donors and cancer patients. Data came from immunoSEQ multiplex PCR; TCRdb stores just in-frame clones and leaves some out. The sample comprises 150,000 to 200,000 clones, about 92% of which are singletons, and roughly 1.5% rests with the top ten. Sequencing used blood. Receptor source: a man younger than 40 in good health. Each CDR3 is given with its conserved first and last residue. The D gene is left open where the match is weak. Where a row states a size, it is once, few, many or the class of an expanded clone; other rows omit it.

J gene: TRBJ1-3
clone size: .
V gene: TRBV4-2
D gene: .
CDR3 protein: CASSQEAHGAGNTIYF
CDR3 DNA: TGTGCCAGCAGCCAAGAGGCGCACGGAGCGGGAAACACCATATATTTT

J gene: TRBJ2-3
clone size: .
V gene: TRBV7-3
D gene: TRBD2
CDR3 protein: CASSLTGTSGTDTQYF
CDR3 DNA: TGTGCCAGCAGCTTAACCGGGACTAGCGGTACAGATACGCAGTATTTT

J gene: TRBJ1-5
clone size: .
V gene: TRBV2
D gene: .
CDR3 protein: CASSRPGNQPQHF
CDR3 DNA: TGTGCCAGCAGTCGACCGGGAAATCAGCCCCAGCATTTT

J gene: TRBJ2-4
clone size: .
V gene: TRBV7-2
D gene: .
CDR3 protein: CASSLEVLNSKNIQYF
CDR3 DNA: TGTGCCAGCAGCTTAGAGGTCCTAAATAGCAAAAACATTCAGTACTTC

J gene: TRBJ2-3
clone size: .
V gene: TRBV7-3
D gene: .
CDR3 protein: CASSPFLASDTQYF
CDR3 DNA: TGTGCCAGCAGCCCCTTTCTAGCATCCGATACGCAGTATTTT

J gene: TRBJ1-4
clone size: .
V gene: TRBV30
D gene: TRBD1
CDR3 protein: CASDRAGEKLFF
CDR3 DNA: TGTGCCTCCGACAGGGCGGGGGAAAAACTGTTTTTT

J gene: TRBJ1-5
clone size: .
V gene: TRBV7-3
D gene: .
CDR3 protein: CASSLRAGPPKNNQPQHF
CDR3 DNA: TGTGCCAGCAGCTTAAGGGCAGGACCACCTAAGAACAATCAGCCCCAGCATTTT

J gene: TRBJ2-5
clone size: .
V gene: TRBV7-9
D gene: .
CDR3 protein: CASSLVLGGQETQYF
CDR3 DNA: TGTGCCAGCAGCTTAGTCTTGGGGGGCCAAGAGACCCAGTACTTC

J gene: TRBJ2-1
clone size: .
V gene: TRBV6-5
D gene: .
CDR3 protein: CASRNRENSYNEQFF
CDR3 DNA: TGTGCCAGCAGGAACCGGGAAAACTCCTACAATGAGCAGTTCTTC

J gene: TRBJ2-5
clone size: .
V gene: TRBV4-1
D gene: TRBD1
CDR3 protein: CASSLGQGQETQYF
CDR3 DNA: TGCGCCAGCAGCCTGGGACAGGGGCAAGAGACCCAGTACTTC

J gene: TRBJ2-5
clone size: .
V gene: TRBV7-9
D gene: .
CDR3 protein: CASSRGRETQYF
CDR3 DNA: TGTGCCAGCAGCCGCGGACGAGAGACCCAGTACTTC

J gene: TRBJ2-5
clone size: .
V gene: TRBV14
D gene: TRBD2
CDR3 protein: CASSQAVPGGLRETQYF
CDR3 DNA: TGTGCCAGCAGCCAAGCGGTTCCGGGAGGACTCAGAGAGACCCAGTACTTC

J gene: TRBJ2-5
clone size: .
V gene: TRBV11-2
D gene: TRBD2
CDR3 protein: CASSLVLGEGRETQYF
CDR3 DNA: TGTGCCAGCAGCTTAGTACTGGGGGAGGGCCGGGAGACCCAGTACTTC

J gene: TRBJ2-1
clone size: once
V gene: TRBV2
D gene: TRBD1
CDR3 protein: CASRGAGQGADFSYNEQFF
CDR3 DNA: TGTGCCAGTAGGGGAGCCGGACAGGGGGCCGATTTCTCCTACAATGAGCAGTTCTTC

J gene: TRBJ2-5
clone size: .
V gene: TRBV5-4
D gene: .
CDR3 protein: CASSSGPPQSQETQYF
CDR3 DNA: TGTGCCAGCAGCTCCGGACCCCCCCAAAGCCAAGAGACCCAGTACTTC

J gene: TRBJ1-3
clone size: .
V gene: TRBV10-3
D gene: .
CDR3 protein: CAISEEVGNTIYF
CDR3 DNA: TGTGCCATCAGTGAGGAGGTGGGAAACACCATATATTTT

J gene: TRBJ2-1
clone size: .
V gene: TRBV6-2/TRBV6-3
D gene: .
CDR3 protein: CASSRDGSSYNEQFF
CDR3 DNA: TGTGCCAGCAGCCGCGACGGGAGCTCCTACAATGAGCAGTTCTTC

J gene: TRBJ1-2
clone size: .
V gene: TRBV29-1
D gene: .
CDR3 protein: CSVDRPGYGYTF
CDR3 DNA: TGCAGCGTTGATCGACCCGGCTATGGCTACACCTTC

J gene: TRBJ1-1
clone size: .
V gene: TRBV27
D gene: TRBD1
CDR3 protein: CASGPRQGGNTEAFF
CDR3 DNA: TGTGCCAGCGGCCCCCGACAGGGGGGTAACACTGAAGCTTTCTTT

J gene: TRBJ1-2
clone size: .
V gene: TRBV6-1
D gene: .
CDR3 protein: CASSEKGFHGYTF
CDR3 DNA: TGTGCCAGCAGTGAAAAGGGGTTCCATGGCTACACCTTC

J gene: TRBJ2-1
clone size: .
V gene: TRBV2
D gene: .
CDR3 protein: CASSLLGMGEQFF
CDR3 DNA: TGTGCCAGCTCTTTGCTGGGAATGGGGGAGCAGTTCTTC

J gene: TRBJ1-5
clone size: .
V gene: TRBV19
D gene: .
CDR3 protein: CASSIWEGNQPQHF
CDR3 DNA: TGTGCCAGTAGTATCTGGGAGGGCAATCAGCCCCAGCATTTT

J gene: TRBJ1-1
clone size: few
V gene: TRBV6-2/TRBV6-3
D gene: .
CDR3 protein: CASSYQSVNTEAFF
CDR3 DNA: TGTGCCAGCAGTTATCAGTCGGTGAACACTGAAGCTTTCTTT

J gene: TRBJ2-2
clone size: few
V gene: TRBV5-1
D gene: TRBD1
CDR3 protein: CASSWGQVTGELFF
CDR3 DNA: TGCGCCAGCAGCTGGGGACAGGTTACCGGGGAGCTGTTTTTT